The text below deals with one TCR beta chain. The data stem from a study of blood T cell repertoires in COVID-19. Study background: The cDNA or gDNA used as material had been derived from T cells, B-cell-depleted T cells, or PBMCs.

In the study's own analysis: Scientists estimated how many nucleated cells there were by amplifying reference gene primers. Here immunoSEQ multiplex PCR was the method, and the copy in TCRdb shows in-frame clones only, minus some. D and trimming come from the DNA, and the V and J calls and clone size come from that table. In the table there are 150,000 to 200,000 clones, approximately 75% of which are singletons. CDR3 length equals 16 residues. Trimming removed 6 bases from V and 4 bases from J, with 19 bases in between. Germline assignment: CDR1 SEHNR and CDR2 FQNEAQ (reference sequence). The TCR was taken from a human donor in a cohort sampled during active COVID-19. Input material: peripheral blood. V usage is TRBV7-9 and J usage is TRBJ2-1; maybe TRBD2 (7 bases). CDR3 bases: TGTGCCAGCAGACCAACCAGGGGAGGGGTTTACAATGAGCAGTTCTTC. This gives the protein CASRPTRGGVYNEQFF.